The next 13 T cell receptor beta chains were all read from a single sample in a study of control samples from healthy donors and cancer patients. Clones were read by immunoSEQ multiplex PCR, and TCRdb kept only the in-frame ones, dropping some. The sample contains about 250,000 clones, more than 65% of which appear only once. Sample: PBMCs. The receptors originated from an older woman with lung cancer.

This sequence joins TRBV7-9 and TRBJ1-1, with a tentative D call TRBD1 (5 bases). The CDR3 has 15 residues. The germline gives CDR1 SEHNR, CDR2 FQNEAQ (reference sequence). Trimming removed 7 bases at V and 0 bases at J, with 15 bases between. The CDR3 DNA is TGTGCCAGCACCCTCCCAGCAGGGCTGAACACTGAAGCTTTCTTT. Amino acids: CASTLPAGLNTEAFF.

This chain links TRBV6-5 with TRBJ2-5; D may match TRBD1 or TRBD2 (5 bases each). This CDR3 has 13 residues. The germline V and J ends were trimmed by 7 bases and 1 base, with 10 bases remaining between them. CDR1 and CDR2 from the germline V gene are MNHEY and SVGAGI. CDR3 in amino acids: CASTLGTQETQYF. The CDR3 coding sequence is TGTGCCAGCACCCTTGGGACCCAAGAGACCCAGTACTTC.

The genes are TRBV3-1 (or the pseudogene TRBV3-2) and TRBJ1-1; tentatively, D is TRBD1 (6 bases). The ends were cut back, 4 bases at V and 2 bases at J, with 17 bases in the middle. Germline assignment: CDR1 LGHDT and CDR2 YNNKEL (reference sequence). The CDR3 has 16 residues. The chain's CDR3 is CASSRGGGGFNTEAFF. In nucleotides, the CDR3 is TGTGCCAGCAGCCGCGGAGGAGGGGGTTTCAACACTGAAGCTTTCTTT.

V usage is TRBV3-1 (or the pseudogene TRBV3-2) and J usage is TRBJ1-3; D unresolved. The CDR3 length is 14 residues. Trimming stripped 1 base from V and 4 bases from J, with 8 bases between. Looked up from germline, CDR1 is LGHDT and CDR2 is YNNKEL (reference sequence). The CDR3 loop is CASSQGWSGNTIYF. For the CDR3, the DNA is TGTGCCAGCAGCCAAGGTTGGTCCGGAAACACCATATATTTT.

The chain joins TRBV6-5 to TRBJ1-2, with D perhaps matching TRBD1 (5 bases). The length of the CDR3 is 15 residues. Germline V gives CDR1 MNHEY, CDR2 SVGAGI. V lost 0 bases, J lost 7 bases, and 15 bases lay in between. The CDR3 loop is CASSYSIGWGPGYTF. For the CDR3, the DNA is TGTGCCAGCAGTTACTCGATAGGATGGGGCCCTGGCTACACCTTC.

CDR3 amino acids: CASSLGPEGTEAFF. CDR3 coding DNA: TGCGCCAGCAGCTTGGGCCCAGAGGGGACTGAAGCTTTCTTT. The chain carries TRBV5-1 and TRBJ1-1; D possibly corresponds to TRBD1 (5 bases). CDR3 size: 14 residues. Trimming left V 0 bases short and J 5 bases short, with 11 bases between. Germline V lookup: CDR1 SGHRS, CDR2 YFSETQ.

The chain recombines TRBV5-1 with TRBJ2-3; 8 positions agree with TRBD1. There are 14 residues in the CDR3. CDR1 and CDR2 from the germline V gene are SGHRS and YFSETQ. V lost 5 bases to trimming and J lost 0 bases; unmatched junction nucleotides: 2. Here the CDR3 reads CASSRDRSTDTQYF. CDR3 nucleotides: TGCGCCAGCAGTAGGGACAGGAGCACAGATACGCAGTATTTT.

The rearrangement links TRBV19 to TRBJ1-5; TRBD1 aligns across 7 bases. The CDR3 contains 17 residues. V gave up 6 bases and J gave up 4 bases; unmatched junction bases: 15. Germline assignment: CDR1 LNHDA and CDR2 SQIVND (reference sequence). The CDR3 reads CASSNRPRGNLNQPQHF. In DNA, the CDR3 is TGTGCCAGTAGCAACAGGCCCAGGGGGAACTTAAATCAGCCCCAGCATTTT.

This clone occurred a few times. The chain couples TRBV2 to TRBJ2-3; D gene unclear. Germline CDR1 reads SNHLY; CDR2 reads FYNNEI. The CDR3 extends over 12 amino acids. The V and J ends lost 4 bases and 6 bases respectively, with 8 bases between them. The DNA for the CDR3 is TGTGCCAGCAGTGGACTTGGTGATACGCAGTATTTT. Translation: CASSGLGDTQYF.

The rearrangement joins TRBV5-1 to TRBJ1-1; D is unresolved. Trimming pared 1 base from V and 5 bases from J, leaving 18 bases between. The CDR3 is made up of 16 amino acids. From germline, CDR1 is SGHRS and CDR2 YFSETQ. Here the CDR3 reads CASSLLGPFVGTEAFF. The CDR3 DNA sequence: TGCGCCAGCAGCTTGTTAGGACCGTTCGTGGGTACTGAAGCTTTCTTT.

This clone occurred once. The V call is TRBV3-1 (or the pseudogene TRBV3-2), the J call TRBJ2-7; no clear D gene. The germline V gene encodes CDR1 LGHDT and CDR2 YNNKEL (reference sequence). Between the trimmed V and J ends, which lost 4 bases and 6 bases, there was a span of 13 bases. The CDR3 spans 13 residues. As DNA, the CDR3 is TGTGCCAGCAGCCTAGATAACCCTGTCGAGCAGTACTTC. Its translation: CASSLDNPVEQYF.

This CDR3 reads CASKQGGTVQPQHF. In DNA, the CDR3 is TGTGCCAGCAAACAGGGAGGCACCGTTCAGCCCCAGCATTTT. The gene calls are TRBV28 and TRBJ1-5; perhaps TRBD1 as D (6 bases). Germline values: CDR1 MDHEN, CDR2 SYDVKM. The CDR3 covers 14 residues. The germline V and J ends were trimmed by 7 bases and 6 bases, with 16 bases remaining between them. Based on the CDR3 plus reference TRBV28 and TRBJ1-5, the full variable domain is DVKVTQSSRYLVKRTGEKVFLECVQDMDHENMFWYRQDPGLGLRLIYFSYDVKMKEKGDIPEGYSVSREKKERFSLILESASTNQTSMYLCASKQGGTVQPQHFGDGTRLSIL.

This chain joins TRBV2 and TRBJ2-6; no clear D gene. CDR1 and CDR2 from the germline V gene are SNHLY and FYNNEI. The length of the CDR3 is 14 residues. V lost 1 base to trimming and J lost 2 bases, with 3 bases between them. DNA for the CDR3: TGTGCCAGCAGTGAAGGGCCTGGGGCCAACGTCCTGACTTTC. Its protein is CASSEGPGANVLTF.